Each of the 28 T cell receptor beta chains below was sequenced from the same sample in a study of T cell changes during pregnancy in multiple sclerosis. The protocol was immunoSEQ multiplex PCR, while the TCRdb copy is restricted to in-frame clones and leaves out a portion. The sample comprises about 53,000 clones, roughly 90% of which are singletons, and roughly 3% rests with the top ten. The starting material was CD8+ T cells from peripheral blood mononuclear cells, obtained before pregnancy. These receptors originate from a female donor with multiple sclerosis, enrolled in a pregnancy study.

The V call is TRBV13, the J call TRBJ2-5, with 11 bases lining up with TRBD2. Germline V gene lookup returns CDR1 PRHDT and CDR2 FYEKMQ (reference sequence). The V and J ends lost 2 bases and 5 bases, in that order; junction bases with no gene match: 7. The CDR3 totals 16 residues. CDR3 residues: CASSLLSGGAGETQYF. DNA for the CDR3: TGTGCCAGCAGCTTACTTAGCGGGGGGGCCGGGGAGACCCAGTACTTC.

This chain joins TRBV18 and TRBJ1-6, with D maybe TRBD1 (5 bases). Per germline, CDR1 KGHSH and CDR2 LQKENI. The V end was cut by 3 bases, the J end by 8 bases, with 17 bases between. The CDR3 sequence is 16 residues long. DNA of the CDR3: TGTGCCAGCTCACCTACAGGCAGCAAAATGGATTCACCCCTCCACTTT. Translating it yields CASSPTGSKMDSPLHF.

The chain uses TRBV5-1 and TRBJ2-3, with 7 bases identical to TRBD2. This CDR3 is built from 15 residues. J lost 0 bases, V lost 1 base, and 2 bases had no gene match. The germline gives CDR1 SGHRS, CDR2 YFSETQ. CDR3 region: CASSLIGGSTDTQYF. In DNA form, the CDR3 reads TGCGCCAGCAGCTTGATCGGGGGGAGCACAGATACGCAGTATTTT.

CDR3 residues: CASSLSLGAYYNEQFF. The CDR3 bases are TGTGCCAGCAGTCTCTCGTTGGGGGCCTACTACAATGAGCAGTTCTTC. This sequence joins TRBV28 and TRBJ2-1; the D gene is possibly TRBD1 (6 bases). This CDR3 contains 16 residues. CDR1 is MDHEN and CDR2 is SYDVKM in the germline V gene. V lost 5 bases to trimming and J lost 3 bases, with 17 bases between them.

This chain uses TRBV13 with TRBJ1-6; tentatively, D is TRBD1 (6 bases). The germline V gene encodes CDR1 PRHDT and CDR2 FYEKMQ (reference sequence). The CDR3 consists of 15 residues. V lost 5 bases, J lost 10 bases, and 18 bases lay in between. The CDR3: CASSPAGTKASPLHF. Written as DNA, the CDR3 is TGTGCCAGCAGCCCGGCCGGGACAAAGGCCTCACCCCTCCACTTT.

The rearrangement links TRBV6-1 to TRBJ1-4; 9 bases are a match to TRBD1. The germline gives CDR1 MNHNS, CDR2 SASEGT. The J segment lost 7 bases and the V segment lost 0 bases, leaving 9 bases of the junction unmatched. CDR3 length: 17 residues. CDR3 loop: CASSEAVPGQGSEKLFF. Here the CDR3 DNA reads TGTGCCAGCAGTGAAGCCGTCCCGGGACAGGGCTCTGAAAAACTGTTTTTT.

This chain uses TRBV4-1 with TRBJ1-5; the match to TRBD1 covers 8 bases. The CDR3 is 14 amino acids. The V segment lost 4 bases and the J segment 7 bases; nucleotides outside the gene matches: 6. Germline-derived CDR1 and CDR2 are MGHRA and YSYEKL. Here the CDR3 reads CASSRGRGRQPQHF. CDR3 coding DNA: TGCGCCAGCAGCCGGGGCAGGGGGCGGCAGCCCCAGCATTTT.

This clone came up a few times. The chain links TRBV29-1 to TRBJ1-1; D is uncertain. V lost 3 bases, J lost 4 bases, and 9 bases lay in between. The CDR3 is 12 residues long. Germline-derived CDR1 and CDR2 are SQVTM and ANQGSEA. The chain's CDR3 is CSVDEGGTEAFF. For the CDR3, the DNA is TGCAGCGTTGATGAGGGAGGCACTGAAGCTTTCTTT.

This chain links TRBV29-1 with TRBJ2-3; TRBD2 might be the D (6 bases). Germline V gene data show CDR1 as SQVTM and CDR2 as ANQGSEA. V was shortened by 7 bases and J by 2 bases, with 13 bases between the two germline ends. The CDR3 is 13 amino acids. CDR3 bases: TGCAGCGCACGTCGGGAGAACACAGATACGCAGTATTTT. Translated, it gives CSARRENTDTQYF.

The chain combines TRBV9 with TRBJ2-1; 10 positions agree with TRBD1. Germline CDR1 is SGDLS and CDR2 is YYNGEE. J gave up 4 bases and V 6 bases, and 13 bases lay outside the gene matches. The CDR3 is made up of 17 amino acids. As DNA, the CDR3 is TGTGCCAGCACCGGGACAGGGGATGATTTAGGGTACAATGAGCAGTTCTTC. This sequence encodes CASTGTGDDLGYNEQFF.

This clone was seen only once. This chain links TRBV4-1 with TRBJ1-4, with 8 bases fitting TRBD1. The CDR3 covers 15 residues. The germline gives CDR1 MGHRA, CDR2 YSYEKL. The trim removed 5 bases at V and 5 bases at J, leaving 7 bases unmatched. For the CDR3, the DNA is TGCGCCAGCAGCGATCAGGGGGCTCAGAATGAAAAACTGTTTTTT. Its translation: CASSDQGAQNEKLFF.

This chain connects TRBV13 to TRBJ2-4; 10 positions match TRBD2. Germline values: CDR1 PRHDT, CDR2 FYEKMQ (reference sequence). The CDR3 extends over 17 amino acids. Trimming removed 5 bases from V and 0 bases from J; junction bases left unmatched: 7. The CDR3 sequence is CASSASGGPLAKNIQYF. The CDR3 nucleotides read TGTGCCAGCAGCGCTAGCGGGGGCCCACTAGCCAAAAACATTCAGTACTTC. Full variable domain (outside the CDR3, taken from reference TRBV13 and TRBJ2-4): AAGVIQSPRHLIKEKRETATLKCYPIPRHDTVYWYQQGPGQDPQFLISFYEKMQSDKGSIPDRFSAQQFSDYHSELNMSSLELGDSALYFCASSASGGPLAKNIQYFGAGTRLSVL.

The chain uses TRBV29-1 and TRBJ2-1, with D uncertain. V dropped 6 bases and J dropped 10 bases, with 16 bases sitting between them. The germline V gene has CDR1 SQVTM and CDR2 ANQGSEA. The CDR3 consists of 12 residues. The CDR3 bases are TGCAGCGTCCTAACCCACCTCAAGGAGCAGTTCTTC. This encodes CSVLTHLKEQFF.

The chain is built from TRBV10-3 and TRBJ1-3; 8 bases are shared with TRBD1. V was clipped by 4 bases and J by 1 base; unmatched bases: 9. Germline V gene sequence: CDR1 ENHRY, CDR2 SYGVKD. CDR3 length: 17 residues. The CDR3 loop is CAISGLSGDRSGNTIYF. CDR3 in DNA: TGTGCCATCAGTGGACTTTCTGGGGACAGGTCTGGAAACACCATATATTTT.

The chain combines TRBV4-3 with TRBJ2-3, with D unresolved. The V gene's germline CDR1 is LGHNA and CDR2 YSLEER. V gave up 2 bases and J gave up 2 bases, with 5 bases separating them. The CDR3 consists of 13 residues. The CDR3, as DNA: TGCGCCAGCAGCCAATATTACACAGATACGCAGTATTTT. It yields the protein CASSQYYTDTQYF.

CDR3 bases: TGTGCCAGCCGGGGTAGCAATCAGCCCCAGCATTTT. Residues: CASRGSNQPQHF. The V call is TRBV2, the J call TRBJ1-5; D is undetermined. Per the germline V gene, CDR1 is SNHLY and CDR2 is FYNNEI. The CDR3 spans 12 residues. Trimming removed 8 bases from V and 0 bases from J, with 5 bases in between. Together with reference TRBV2 and TRBJ1-5, the CDR3 gives the full variable domain: EPEVTQTPSHQVTQMGQEVILRCVPISNHLYFYWYRQILGQKVEFLVSFYNNEISEKSEIFDDQFSVERPDGSNFTLKIRSTKLEDSAMYFCASRGSNQPQHFGDGTRLSIL.

The genes are TRBV9 and TRBJ2-3; a weak D match, TRBD2 (6 bases). Trimming left V 2 bases short and J 3 bases short, with 13 bases between. CDR3 length: 15 amino acids. Germline V lookup: CDR1 SGDLS, CDR2 YYNGEE. CDR3 DNA sequence: TGTGCCAGCAGCGTGGGGGGTCTAATAACAGATACGCAGTATTTT. This translates into CASSVGGLITDTQYF.

This clone is a singleton in its sample. V is TRBV19 and J is TRBJ1-2; D is uncertain. Germline V gene lookup returns CDR1 LNHDA and CDR2 SQIVND (reference sequence). This CDR3 has 12 amino acids. V was clipped by 10 bases and J by 4 bases, with 13 bases between them. The CDR3 spells CAMGEAPYGYTF. For the CDR3, the DNA is TGTGCCATGGGAGAGGCACCCTATGGCTACACCTTC.

The CDR3 loop is CASIGTITYGEQYF. In DNA, the CDR3 is TGTGCCAGCATTGGGACAATAACTTACGGCGAGCAGTACTTC. J is TRBJ2-7 and V is TRBV6-1; D might be TRBD1 (6 bases). Germline loops: CDR1 MNHNS, CDR2 SASEGT. V shed 7 bases and J shed 6 bases, with 19 bases lying between them. The CDR3 is 14 residues long.

The V gene is TRBV19, the J gene TRBJ2-5, with D perhaps matching TRBD1 (6 bases). Trimming shortened V by 3 bases and J by 4 bases, and 15 bases separated the two germline ends. The CDR3 totals 15 residues. Germline CDR1 LNHDA, CDR2 SQIVND (reference sequence). The DNA of the CDR3 is TGTGCCAGTAGTATTCGGGCAGGGGTCGGAGAGACCCAGTACTTC. Protein: CASSIRAGVGETQYF.

This clone appeared a single time. The V call is TRBV9, the J call TRBJ2-2; D is unresolved. V was pared by 6 bases and J by 2 bases, with 5 bases between. Germline-derived CDR1 and CDR2 are SGDLS and YYNGEE. The CDR3 runs 12 residues. This CDR3 reads CASTGNTGELFF. The DNA of the CDR3 is TGTGCCAGCACAGGCAACACCGGGGAGCTGTTTTTT.

The chain joins TRBV9 to TRBJ2-3, with D possibly being TRBD2 (6 bases). This CDR3 is 15 amino acids long. The germline gives CDR1 SGDLS, CDR2 YYNGEE. Trimming took off 0 bases at V and 0 bases at J, with 8 bases between the two ends. The CDR3 region is CASSVGRGSTDTQYF. CDR3 coding DNA: TGTGCCAGCAGCGTAGGGCGGGGTAGCACAGATACGCAGTATTTT.

The J gene is TRBJ1-1, the V gene TRBV9; TRBD1 aligns across 8 bases. This CDR3 region has 16 residues. The V segment lost 3 bases and the J segment 5 bases; nucleotides outside the gene matches: 12. Germline V gene data show CDR1 as SGDLS and CDR2 as YYNGEE. CDR3 in amino acids: CASSAPVDREGTEAFF. The CDR3 coding sequence is TGTGCCAGCAGCGCCCCCGTGGACAGGGAAGGAACTGAAGCTTTCTTT.

This clone is categorized as medium-sized. The rearrangement links TRBV29-1 to TRBJ1-2, with TRBD1 identical over 9 bases. Germline loops: CDR1 SQVTM, CDR2 ANQGSEA. This CDR3 has 12 residues. Trimming at V came to 6 bases and at J to 4 bases, leaving 3 bases not matched to a gene. CDR3 residues: CSVETGGYGYTF. Written as DNA, the CDR3 is TGCAGCGTCGAGACAGGGGGCTATGGCTACACCTTC. The variable domain in full, completed from reference TRBV29-1 and TRBJ1-2, reads SAVISQKPSRDICQRGTSLTIQCQVDSQVTMMFWYRQQPGQSLTLIATANQGSEATYESGFVIDKFPISRPNLTFSTLTVSNMSPEDSSIYLCSVETGGYGYTFGSGTRLTVV.

This chain connects TRBV27 to TRBJ2-7; TRBD1 aligns across 9 bases. The CDR3 is made up of 17 amino acids. The germline gives CDR1 MNHEY, CDR2 SMNVEV (reference sequence). V dropped 0 bases and J dropped 2; count of bases not matched to a gene: 8. The CDR3 bases are TGTGCCAGCAGTTTATCGTATCCCGGGACAGGGCCCTACGAGCAGTACTTC. Protein: CASSLSYPGTGPYEQYF.

The chain joins TRBV10-3 to TRBJ1-2, with D possibly being TRBD1 (6 bases). V was cut by 3 bases and J by 2 bases, with 13 bases left in between. Germline V gives CDR1 ENHRY, CDR2 SYGVKD. The CDR3 extends over 15 amino acids. CDR3 nucleotides: TGTGCCATCAGTGACTATCCAGGACAGAACTATGGCTACACCTTC. It is translated as CAISDYPGQNYGYTF.

J is TRBJ1-6 and V is TRBV7-6; 7 bases are a match to TRBD1. In germline, CDR1 is SGHVS, CDR2 FNYEAQ. There are 17 residues in the CDR3. V was clipped by 1 base and J by 5 bases; unmatched bases: 8. In nucleotides, the CDR3 is TGTGCCAGCAGCTTAGGCGGGACAGTCGGGAATAATTCACCCCTCCACTTT. Translating gives CASSLGGTVGNNSPLHF.

This chain joins TRBV4-1 and TRBJ2-2; D ambiguous. Germline V CDR1 and CDR2: MGHRA, YSYEKL. This CDR3 contains 14 residues. Trimming pared 1 base from V and 4 bases from J, leaving 7 bases between. The CDR3 here is CASSQGDFTGELFF. The CDR3 DNA reads as TGCGCCAGCAGCCAAGGAGATTTCACCGGGGAGCTGTTTTTT.